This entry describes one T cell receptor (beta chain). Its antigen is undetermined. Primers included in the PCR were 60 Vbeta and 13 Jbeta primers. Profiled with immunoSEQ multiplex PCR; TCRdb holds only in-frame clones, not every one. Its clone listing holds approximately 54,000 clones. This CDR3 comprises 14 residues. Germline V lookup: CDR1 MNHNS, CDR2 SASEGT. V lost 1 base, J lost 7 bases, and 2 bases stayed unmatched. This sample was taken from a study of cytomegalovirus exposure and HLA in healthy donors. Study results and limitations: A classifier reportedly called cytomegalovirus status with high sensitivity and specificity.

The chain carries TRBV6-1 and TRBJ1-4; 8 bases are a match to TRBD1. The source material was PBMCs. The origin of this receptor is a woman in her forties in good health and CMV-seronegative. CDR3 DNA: TGTGCCAGCAGTGAAGGACAGGGGAGTGAAAAACTGTTTTTT. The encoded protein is CASSEGQGSEKLFF.